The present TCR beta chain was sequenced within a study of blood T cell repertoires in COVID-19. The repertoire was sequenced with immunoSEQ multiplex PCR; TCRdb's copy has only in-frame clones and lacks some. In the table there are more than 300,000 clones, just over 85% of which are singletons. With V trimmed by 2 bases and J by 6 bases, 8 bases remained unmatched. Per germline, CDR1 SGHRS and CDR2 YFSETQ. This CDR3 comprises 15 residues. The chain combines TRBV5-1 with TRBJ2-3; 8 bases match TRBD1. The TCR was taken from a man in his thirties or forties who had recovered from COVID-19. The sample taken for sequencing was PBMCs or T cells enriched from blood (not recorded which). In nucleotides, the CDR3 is TGCGCCAGCAGCTTACAGGGGGGCCCTGGGGATACGCAGTATTTT. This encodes CASSLQGGPGDTQYF. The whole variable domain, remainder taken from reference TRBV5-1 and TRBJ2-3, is KAGVTQTPRYLIKTRGQQVTLSCSPISGHRSVSWYQQTPGQGLQFLFEYFSETQRNKGNFPGRFSGRQFSNSRSEMNVSTLELGDSALYLCASSLQGGPGDTQYFGPGTRLTVL.